This entry concerns a single T cell receptor beta chain. Its antigen target is currently unknown. Within one base of it there is no much larger clone, and no base qualities were kept. CDR1 SGHRS and CDR2 YFSETQ are derived from the germline V gene. From the cysteine up to the phenylalanine, the CDR3 has a length of 15 residues. The retained sequence is limited to the CDR3, 45 bases, with the frame set at the first base. Relative to germline, V is 4 bases shorter and J is 8 bases shorter, with 16 bases between their ends. This entry comes from a study of blood T cell repertoires in COVID-19 (dated by TCRdb to 2020 to 2022). With regard to the full study: Samples from collaborators originated in the United States, Italy and Spain and spanned both the acute and convalescent phases of COVID-19. The prospective study material was composed of cDNA or gDNA derived from T cells, B-cell-depleted T cells, or PBMCs. Subjects who had been exposed to COVID-19, were actively infected with it, or had recovered from it provided the deeply sampled blood TCRbeta repertoires that made up the dataset. The repertoires were released in a freely available public database intended as a resource for research on the immune response to SARS-CoV-2. Samples were obtained from the ongoing ImmuneRACE study (first 160 participants) and from some 1,300 subjects provided by 6 global collaborators. Sample metadata almost always included a de-identified subject ID, COVID-19 status, age in years and sex. Where available, HLA class I and class II types were obtained from metadata supplied by the sample provider rather than from assay-based typing.

The research as a whole found: Clinical and demographic metadata were provided uncurated, with the amount varying by source and participant.

TCRbeta CDR3 regions were amplified from genomic DNA by means of the immunoSEQ Assay, a bias-controlled multiplex PCR. The original methods were these. Within the assay, amplification of reference gene primers was used to estimate how many nucleated cells each sample contained. Sequence reads were collapsed and filtered to measure the absolute abundance of every unique TCRbeta CDR3 rearrangement. For each sample, productive Simpson clonality was calculated as the square root of Simpson's diversity index across productive rearrangements. TCRdb carries this immuneACCESS record with in-frame sequences only. Its versions omit some clonotypes, under half of them owing to an unresolved V gene in the studies checked, with the rest unexplained. That table furnishes V, J and clone size, whereas the DNA furnished D and trimming. Within this sample are roughly 130,000 clones, with roughly nine tenths of them counted one time only. The biggest ten clones account for 3% to 4% of the sample.

Collaborating institutions collected whole blood in K2EDTA tubes following their own protocols. For TCRbeta analysis, collaborators shipped samples as frozen whole blood, isolated PBMCs, or DNA extracted from either of those sample types. The sequencing sample was made of peripheral blood. The sequence was obtained from a man aged 45-65 years with active COVID-19. Recombination joined TRBV5-1 with TRBJ1-6, and the D gene may be TRBD1, 6 bases matching. The CDR3 region reads CASSTRTEPDSPLHF. The nucleotides read TGCGCCAGCAGCACCAGGACAGAGCCTGATTCACCCCTCCACTTT.